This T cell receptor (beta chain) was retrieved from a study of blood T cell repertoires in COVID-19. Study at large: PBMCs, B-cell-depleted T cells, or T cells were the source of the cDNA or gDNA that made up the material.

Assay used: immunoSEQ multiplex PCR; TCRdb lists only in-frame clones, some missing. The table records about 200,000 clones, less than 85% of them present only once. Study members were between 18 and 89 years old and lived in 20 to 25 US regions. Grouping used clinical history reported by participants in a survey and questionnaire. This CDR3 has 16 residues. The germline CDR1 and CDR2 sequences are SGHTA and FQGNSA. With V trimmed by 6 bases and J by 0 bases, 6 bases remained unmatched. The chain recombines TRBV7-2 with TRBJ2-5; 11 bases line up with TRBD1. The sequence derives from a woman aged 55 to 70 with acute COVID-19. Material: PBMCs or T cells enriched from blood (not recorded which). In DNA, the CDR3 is TGTGCCAGCAGTTTTCGGACAGGGGGCAACCAAGAGACCCAGTACTTC. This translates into CASSFRTGGNQETQYF.